This T cell receptor beta chain was obtained from a study of T cells in Graves' hyperthyroidism and ophthalmopathy. Using RNA transcripts as the source, TCR beta CDR3 regions were amplified. The HTBI primer set was used in a first-round RT-PCR of the TCR CDR3. TCRdb re-called the multiplex PCR reads through MiXCR, storing one row per CDR3 protein. Found here are under 250,000 distinct CDR3 sequences, about 24% of them singletons; the top ten hold roughly 35%. Trimming pared 7 bases from V and 3 bases from J, leaving 16 bases between. This CDR3 is built from 14 residues. The germline gives CDR1 MNHEY, CDR2 SMNVEV (reference sequence). Clinical symptoms, serum thyroxine, TRAb, thyroid ultrasound and orbital computed tomography established diagnosis. Isolation of PBMCs was performed on 9.5 to 10 ml fresh peripheral blood.

The TCR was taken from a middle-aged woman with Graves' ophthalmopathy. The chain couples TRBV27 to TRBJ2-7; D may be TRBD1 (5 bases). Sequences were obtained from blood. The CDR3 loop is CASKSKAGYYEQYF. CDR3 DNA: TGTGCCAGCAAATCAAAGGCAGGGTACTACGAGCAGTACTTC.